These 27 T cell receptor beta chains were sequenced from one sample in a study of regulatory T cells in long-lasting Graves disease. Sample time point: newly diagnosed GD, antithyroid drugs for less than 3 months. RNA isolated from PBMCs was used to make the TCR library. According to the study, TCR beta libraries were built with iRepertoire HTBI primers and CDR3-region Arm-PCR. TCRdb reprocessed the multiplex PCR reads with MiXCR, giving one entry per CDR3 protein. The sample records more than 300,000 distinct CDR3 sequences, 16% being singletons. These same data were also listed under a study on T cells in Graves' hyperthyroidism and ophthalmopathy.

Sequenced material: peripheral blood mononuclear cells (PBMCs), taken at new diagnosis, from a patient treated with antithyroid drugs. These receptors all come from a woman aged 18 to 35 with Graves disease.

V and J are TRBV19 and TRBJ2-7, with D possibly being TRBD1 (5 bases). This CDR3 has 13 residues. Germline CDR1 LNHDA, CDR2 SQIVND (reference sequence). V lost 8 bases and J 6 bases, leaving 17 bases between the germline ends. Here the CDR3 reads CASAGQGLSEQYF. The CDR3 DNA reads TGTGCCAGTGCCGGGCAGGGTCTCTCCGAGCAGTACTTC.

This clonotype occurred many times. CDR3 residues: CASSPKVSSGYNEQFF. The CDR3 DNA reads TGTGCCAGCTCACCTAAAGTAAGTTCAGGATACAATGAGCAGTTCTTC. The rearrangement links TRBV18 to TRBJ2-1; D is undetermined. This CDR3 has 16 amino acids. The V and J ends lost 3 bases and 4 bases respectively, with 16 bases between them. Germline lookup yields CDR1 KGHSH and CDR2 LQKENI.

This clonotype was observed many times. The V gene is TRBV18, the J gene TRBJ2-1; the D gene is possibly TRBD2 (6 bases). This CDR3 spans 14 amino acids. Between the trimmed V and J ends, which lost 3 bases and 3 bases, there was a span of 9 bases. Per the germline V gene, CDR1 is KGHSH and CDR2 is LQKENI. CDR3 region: CASSPGSIYNEQFF. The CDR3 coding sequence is TGTGCCAGCTCACCCGGGAGCATCTACAATGAGCAGTTCTTC.

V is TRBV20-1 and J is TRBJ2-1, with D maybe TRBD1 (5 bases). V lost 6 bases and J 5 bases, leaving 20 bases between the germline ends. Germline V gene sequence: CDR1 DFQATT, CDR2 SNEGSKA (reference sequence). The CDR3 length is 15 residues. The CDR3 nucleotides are TGCAGTGCCCTCCCTGGGGCAGGGTTAAACAATGAGCAGTTCTTC. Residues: CSALPGAGLNNEQFF.

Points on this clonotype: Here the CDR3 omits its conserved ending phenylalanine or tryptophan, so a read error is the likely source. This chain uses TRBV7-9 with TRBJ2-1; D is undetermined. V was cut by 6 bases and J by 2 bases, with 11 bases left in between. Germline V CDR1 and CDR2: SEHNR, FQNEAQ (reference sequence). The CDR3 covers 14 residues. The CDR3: CASRTGQAYNEQFS. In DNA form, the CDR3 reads TGTGCCAGCAGAACCGGGCAGGCCTACAATGAGCAGTTCTCC.

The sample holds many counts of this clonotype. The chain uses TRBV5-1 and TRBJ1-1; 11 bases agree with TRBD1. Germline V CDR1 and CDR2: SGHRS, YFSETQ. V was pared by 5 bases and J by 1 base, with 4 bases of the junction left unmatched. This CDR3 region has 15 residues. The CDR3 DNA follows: TGCGCCAGCAGGGACAGGGGGCCGAGGAACACTGAAGCTTTCTTT. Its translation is CASRDRGPRNTEAFF.

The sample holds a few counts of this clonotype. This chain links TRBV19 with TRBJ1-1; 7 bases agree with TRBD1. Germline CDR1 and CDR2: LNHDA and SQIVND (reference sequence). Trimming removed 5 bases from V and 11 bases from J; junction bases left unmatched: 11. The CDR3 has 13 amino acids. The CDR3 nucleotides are TGTGCCAGTAGTCCCAACAACAGGGGCTCCGCTTTCTTT. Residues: CASSPNNRGSAFF.

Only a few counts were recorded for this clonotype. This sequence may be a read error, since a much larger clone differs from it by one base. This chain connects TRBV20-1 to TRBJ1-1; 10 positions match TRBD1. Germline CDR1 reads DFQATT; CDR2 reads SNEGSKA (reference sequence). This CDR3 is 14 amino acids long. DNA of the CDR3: TGCAGTGCACAGACAGGGGGCGGCGGCACTGGAGCTTTCTTT. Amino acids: CSAQTGGGGTGAFF.

Written as DNA, the CDR3 is TGTGCCACCAGCGGGTGGACAGGGGGCCCCACTGAAGCTTTCTTT. This codes for CATSGWTGGPTEAFF. J is TRBJ1-1 and V is TRBV15, with TRBD1 identical over 11 bases. This CDR3 contains 15 residues. The V gene's germline CDR1 is LNHNV and CDR2 YYDKDF (reference sequence). V lost 5 bases and J lost 4; bases outside the gene matches: 6.

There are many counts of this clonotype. DNA of the CDR3: TGTGCCAGCAGGGACCATTTTACGGATACGCAGTATTTT. Its protein product is CASRDHFTDTQYF. The chain recombines TRBV3-1 with TRBJ2-3; D is ambiguous. V lost 6 bases, J lost 6 bases, and 13 bases lay in between. Germline V gene lookup returns CDR1 LGHDT and CDR2 YNNKEL (reference sequence). This CDR3 region has 13 residues.

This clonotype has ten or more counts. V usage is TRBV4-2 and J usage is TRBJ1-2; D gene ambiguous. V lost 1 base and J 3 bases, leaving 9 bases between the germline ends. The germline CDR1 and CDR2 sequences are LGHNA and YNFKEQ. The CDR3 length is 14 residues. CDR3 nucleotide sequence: TGTGCCAGCAGCCAAGGAAGGGCAGACTATGGCTACACCTTC. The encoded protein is CASSQGRADYGYTF.

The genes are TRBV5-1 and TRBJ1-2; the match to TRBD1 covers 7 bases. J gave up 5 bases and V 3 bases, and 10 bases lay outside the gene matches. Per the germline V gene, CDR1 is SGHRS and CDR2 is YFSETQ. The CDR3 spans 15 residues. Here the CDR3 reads CASSSDPHRGYGYTF. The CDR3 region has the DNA TGCGCCAGCAGCTCCGACCCCCACAGGGGTTATGGCTACACCTTC.

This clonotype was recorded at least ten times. The CDR3 DNA sequence: TGTGCCAGCAGTGGTTCTTTAGCGTCTTCCTACGAGCAGTACTTC. Residues: CASSGSLASSYEQYF. The V call is TRBV2, the J call TRBJ2-7; D is possibly TRBD2 (5 bases). Germline V gene data show CDR1 as SNHLY and CDR2 as FYNNEI. The CDR3 covers 15 residues. Trimming removed 4 bases from V and 1 base from J, with 14 bases in between. The full variable domain, rest sourced from reference TRBV2 and TRBJ2-7, is EPEVTQTPSHQVTQMGQEVILRCVPISNHLYFYWYRQILGQKVEFLVSFYNNEISEKSEIFDDQFSVERPDGSNFTLKIRSTKLEDSAMYFCASSGSLASSYEQYFGPGTRLTVT.

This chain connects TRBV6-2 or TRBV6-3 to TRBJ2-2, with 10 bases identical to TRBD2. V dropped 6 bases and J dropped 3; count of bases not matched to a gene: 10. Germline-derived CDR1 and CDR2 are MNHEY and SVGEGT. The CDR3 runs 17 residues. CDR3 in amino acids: CASRSYLAGVHTGELFF. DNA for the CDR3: TGTGCCAGCAGGTCCTACCTAGCGGGAGTCCACACCGGGGAGCTGTTTTTT.

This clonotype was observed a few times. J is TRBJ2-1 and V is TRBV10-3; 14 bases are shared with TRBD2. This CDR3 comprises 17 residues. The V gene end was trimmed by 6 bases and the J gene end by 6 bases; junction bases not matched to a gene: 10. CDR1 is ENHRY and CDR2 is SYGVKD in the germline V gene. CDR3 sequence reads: CAIRGLAGEPQGNEQFF. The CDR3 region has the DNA TGTGCCATCAGGGGACTAGCGGGAGAGCCCCAGGGCAATGAGCAGTTCTTC.

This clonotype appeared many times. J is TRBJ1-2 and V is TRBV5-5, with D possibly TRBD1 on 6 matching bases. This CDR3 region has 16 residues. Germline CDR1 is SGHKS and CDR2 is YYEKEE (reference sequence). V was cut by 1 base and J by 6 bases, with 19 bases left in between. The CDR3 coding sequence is TGTGCCAGCAGCTTGCGGCAGGGGACGGTGGATGATGGCTACACCTTC. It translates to CASSLRQGTVDDGYTF. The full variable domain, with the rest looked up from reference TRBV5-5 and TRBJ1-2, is DAGVTQSPTHLIKTRGQQVTLRCSPISGHKSVSWYQQVLGQGPQFIFQYYEKEERGRGNFPDRFSARQFPNYSSELNVNALLLGDSALYLCASSLRQGTVDDGYTFGSGTRLTVV.

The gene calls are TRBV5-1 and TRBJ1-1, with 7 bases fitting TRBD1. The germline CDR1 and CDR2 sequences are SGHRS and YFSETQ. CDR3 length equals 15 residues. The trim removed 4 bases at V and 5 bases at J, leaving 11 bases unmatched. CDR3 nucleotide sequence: TGCGCCAGCAGCCAGGGGGGGTTGGGAGGGACTGAAGCTTTCTTT. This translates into CASSQGGLGGTEAFF.

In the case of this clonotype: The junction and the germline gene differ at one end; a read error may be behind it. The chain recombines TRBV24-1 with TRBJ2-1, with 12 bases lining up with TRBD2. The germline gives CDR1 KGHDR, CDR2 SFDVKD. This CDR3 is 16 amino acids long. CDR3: CAASDSSGGAVNEQFF. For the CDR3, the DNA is TGTGCCGCCAGTGATTCTAGCGGGGGGGCCGTCAATGAGCAGTTCTTC.

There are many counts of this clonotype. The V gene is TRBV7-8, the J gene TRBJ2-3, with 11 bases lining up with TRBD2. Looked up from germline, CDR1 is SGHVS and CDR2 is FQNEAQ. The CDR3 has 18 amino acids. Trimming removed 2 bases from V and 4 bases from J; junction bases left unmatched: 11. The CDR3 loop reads CASSLPRGLAESPDTQYF. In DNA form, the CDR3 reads TGTGCCAGCAGCTTACCGAGGGGACTAGCGGAATCACCAGATACGCAGTATTTT.

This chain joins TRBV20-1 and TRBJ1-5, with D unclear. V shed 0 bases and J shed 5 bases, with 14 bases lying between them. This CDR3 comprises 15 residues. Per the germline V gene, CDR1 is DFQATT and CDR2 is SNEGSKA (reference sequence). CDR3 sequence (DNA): TGCAGTGCTAGAGATTTTGTGGGCCGTGATCAGCCCCAGCATTTT. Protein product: CSARDFVGRDQPQHF.

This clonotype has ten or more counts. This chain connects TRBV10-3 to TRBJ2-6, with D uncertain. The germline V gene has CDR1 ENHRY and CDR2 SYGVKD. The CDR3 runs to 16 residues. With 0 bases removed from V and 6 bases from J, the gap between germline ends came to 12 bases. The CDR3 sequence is CAISESGRREANVLTF. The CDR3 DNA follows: TGTGCCATCAGTGAGTCAGGGCGCCGAGAGGCCAACGTCCTGACTTTC.

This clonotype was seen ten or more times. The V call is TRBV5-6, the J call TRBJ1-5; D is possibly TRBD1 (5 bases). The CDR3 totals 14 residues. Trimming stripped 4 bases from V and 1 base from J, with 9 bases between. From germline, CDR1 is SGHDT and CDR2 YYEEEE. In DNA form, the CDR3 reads TGTGCCAGCAGCACCCGGGGCAGCAATCAGCCCCAGCATTTT. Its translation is CASSTRGSNQPQHF.

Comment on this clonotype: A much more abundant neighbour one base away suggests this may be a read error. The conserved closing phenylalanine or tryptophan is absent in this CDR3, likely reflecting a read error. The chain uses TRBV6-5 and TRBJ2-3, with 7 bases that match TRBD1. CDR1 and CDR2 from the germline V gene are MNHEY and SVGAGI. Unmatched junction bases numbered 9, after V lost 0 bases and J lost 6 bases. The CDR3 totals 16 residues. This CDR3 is CASSYSTGRSGDTQYS. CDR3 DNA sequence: TGTGCCAGCAGTTACTCGACAGGGCGTAGTGGCGATACGCAGTATTCT.

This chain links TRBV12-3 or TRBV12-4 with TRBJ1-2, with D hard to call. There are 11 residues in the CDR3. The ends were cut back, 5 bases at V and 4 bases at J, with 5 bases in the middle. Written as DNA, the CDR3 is TGTGCCAGCAGTACAGCCTATGGCTACACCTTC. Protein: CASSTAYGYTF.

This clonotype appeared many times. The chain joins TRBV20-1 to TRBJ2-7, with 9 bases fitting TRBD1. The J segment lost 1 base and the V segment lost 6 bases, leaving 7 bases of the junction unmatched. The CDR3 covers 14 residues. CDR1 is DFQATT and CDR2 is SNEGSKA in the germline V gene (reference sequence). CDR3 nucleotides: TGCAGTGCACATCCGGGACAGGGATCCTACGAGCAGTACTTC. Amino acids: CSAHPGQGSYEQYF.

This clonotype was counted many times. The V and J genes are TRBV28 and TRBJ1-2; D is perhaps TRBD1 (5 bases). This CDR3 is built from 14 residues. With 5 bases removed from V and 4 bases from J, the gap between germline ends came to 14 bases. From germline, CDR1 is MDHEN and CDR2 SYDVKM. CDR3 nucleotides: TGTGCCAGCAGTCCCGTGCTAGGGGTCTATGGCTACACCTTC. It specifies CASSPVLGVYGYTF.

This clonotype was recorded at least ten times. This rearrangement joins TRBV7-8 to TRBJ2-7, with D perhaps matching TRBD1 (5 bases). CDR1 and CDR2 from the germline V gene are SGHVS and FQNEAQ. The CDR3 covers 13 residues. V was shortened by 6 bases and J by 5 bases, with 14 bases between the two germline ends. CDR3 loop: CASSLDRSHEQYF. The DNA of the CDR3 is TGTGCCAGCAGTCTCGACAGATCCCACGAGCAGTACTTC. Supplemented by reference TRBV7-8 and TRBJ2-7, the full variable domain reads GAGVSQSPRYKVAKRGQDVALRCDPISGHVSLFWYQQALGQGPEFLTYFQNEAQLDKSGLPSDRFFAERPEGSVSTLKIQRTQQEDSAVYLCASSLDRSHEQYFGPGTRLTVT.